One and the same sample provided the 17 T cell receptor beta chains below, sequenced in a study of shared clonotypes between healthy human individuals. Profiling relied on immunoSEQ multiplex PCR, and the TCRdb table lists in-frame clones only, not all of them. Of 1.5 million to 2.5 million clones in the sample, about 95% are singletons; the top ten hold 0.95% to 1.5%. Terminally differentiated effector memory CD45RA+ cells were excluded by CCR7 positive selection of CD45RO-negative cells. The sample comprised naive CD8+ T cells sorted from blood. All receptors come from a man between 18 and 35 years old in good health.

The chain has TRBV4-3 and TRBJ2-7, with 12 bases fitting TRBD2. The CDR3 has 18 amino acids. Germline V gives CDR1 LGHNA, CDR2 YSLEER. V dropped 0 bases and J dropped 3; count of bases not matched to a gene: 9. CDR3 bases: TGCGCCAGCAGCCAAGAGCTAGCGGGAGGGCCGACGTACTACGAGCAGTACTTC. Its translation is CASSQELAGGPTYYEQYF.

Only one count was recorded for this clone. This chain links TRBV30 with TRBJ1-6; a weak D match, TRBD1 (5 bases). The germline V and J ends were trimmed by 4 bases and 3 bases, with 13 bases remaining between them. Germline lookup yields CDR1 GTSNPN and CDR2 SVGIG (reference sequence). The CDR3 sequence is 15 residues long. As DNA, the CDR3 is TGTGCCTGGACCCTAGTTGGGGGCTATAATTCACCCCTCCACTTT. Amino acid sequence: CAWTLVGGYNSPLHF.

The chain carries TRBV5-1 and TRBJ2-7; the D gene is possibly TRBD2 (5 bases). With 0 bases removed from V and 6 bases from J, the gap between germline ends came to 10 bases. The CDR3 runs 13 residues. CDR1 and CDR2 (germline): SGHRS, YFSETQ. CDR3 nucleotides: TGCGCCAGCAGCTTGGAAGGGAGCCCCGAGCAGTACTTC. Translating it yields CASSLEGSPEQYF.

This chain links TRBV6-6 with TRBJ2-5; the D is unclear. The J call is in doubt because the DNA end fits TRBJ2-7 better. The germline gives CDR1 MNHNY, CDR2 SVGAGI (reference sequence). The CDR3 runs 12 residues. The CDR3 nucleotides read TGTGCCAGCAGTTACGTTACCTACGAGCAGTACTTC. This sequence encodes CASSYVTYEQYF.

The chain links TRBV27 to TRBJ1-2, with D possibly matching TRBD1 (6 bases). V lost 10 bases and J 4 bases, leaving 28 bases between the germline ends. This CDR3 has 17 amino acids. Germline CDR1 is MNHEY and CDR2 is SMNVEV (reference sequence). CDR3 sequence (DNA): TGTGCCACCGGAACAGGTATAAGGACAGCCTCTTCCTATGGCTACACCTTC. Translated, it gives CATGTGIRTASSYGYTF.

The chain couples TRBV6-1 to TRBJ1-6; D gene uncertain. This CDR3 is 15 amino acids long. V dropped 3 bases and J dropped 0 bases, with 6 bases sitting between them. Per the germline V gene, CDR1 is MNHNS and CDR2 is SASEGT. CDR3 nucleotides: TGTGCCAGCAGTGATGAGAGCTCCTATAATTCACCCCTCCACTTT. Protein: CASSDESSYNSPLHF.

The CDR3 region is CATHESGGNTDTQYF. In DNA, the CDR3 is TGTGCCACTCACGAAAGCGGGGGCAACACAGATACGCAGTATTTT. This rearrangement joins TRBV11-2 to TRBJ2-3; 8 bases are a match to TRBD2. Germline CDR1 SGHAT, CDR2 FQNNGV. Trimming cost V 10 bases and J 2 bases; bases outside gene matches: 11. The CDR3 is 15 residues long.

This clone has only one observation. The rearrangement uses TRBV4-1 and TRBJ1-4; D not resolved. The V and J ends lost 0 bases and 6 bases respectively, with 14 bases between them. The length of the CDR3 is 16 residues. CDR1 is MGHRA and CDR2 is YSYEKL in the germline V gene. CDR3 DNA: TGCGCCAGCAGCCAAGATTCGGAGGGTTTGGATGAAAAACTGTTTTTT. It yields the protein CASSQDSEGLDEKLFF.

The rearrangement uses TRBV14 and TRBJ1-2; D gene uncertain. This CDR3 spans 14 amino acids. Germline V gene lookup returns CDR1 SGHDN and CDR2 FVKESK. The germline V and J ends were trimmed by 1 base and 8 bases, with 14 bases remaining between them. The CDR3 DNA sequence: TGTGCCAGCAGCCAAGGAATTTGGGGTCCGGGCTACACCTTC. Translated, it gives CASSQGIWGPGYTF. Full variable domain (remainder filled in from reference TRBV14 and TRBJ1-2): EAGVTQFPSHSVIEKGQTVTLRCDPISGHDNLYWYRRVMGKEIKFLLHFVKESKQDESGMPNNRFLAERTGGTYSTLKVQPAELEDSGVYFCASSQGIWGPGYTFGSGTRLTVV.

The chain couples TRBV10-1 to TRBJ2-1; D may be TRBD1 (6 bases). CDR1 WNHNN and CDR2 SYGVQD come from the germline V gene (reference sequence). V was cut by 2 bases and J by 8 bases, with 13 bases left in between. This CDR3 contains 14 residues. CDR3 residues: CASSETGLNYEQFF. The CDR3, as DNA: TGCGCCAGCAGTGAGACAGGGTTGAACTATGAGCAGTTCTTC.

The chain employs TRBV7-2 and TRBJ2-7; TRBD2 is a possible D gene (5 bases). The V gene's germline CDR1 is SGHTA and CDR2 FQGNSA. Trimming left V 1 base short and J 2 bases short, with 9 bases between. CDR3 length: 14 amino acids. Here the CDR3 reads CASSLEWETYEQYF. As DNA, the CDR3 is TGTGCCAGCAGCTTAGAGTGGGAGACCTACGAGCAGTACTTC.

This chain joins TRBV15 and TRBJ1-2; a possible D gene is TRBD1 (6 bases). CDR3 length: 14 amino acids. CDR1 LNHNV and CDR2 YYDKDF come from the germline V gene (reference sequence). With 5 bases removed from V and 6 bases from J, the gap between germline ends came to 16 bases. This chain's CDR3 is CATSRGGDWDGYTF. The DNA of the CDR3 is TGTGCCACCAGCCGGGGGGGCGACTGGGATGGCTACACCTTC.

This sequence joins TRBV9 and TRBJ2-3; weak D call: TRBD2 (5 bases). CDR1 and CDR2 (germline): SGDLS, YYNGEE. The CDR3 loop spans 14 amino acids. The germline V and J ends were trimmed by 7 bases and 1 base, with 13 bases remaining between them. The CDR3 spells CASSDQEGTDTQYF. The CDR3 DNA reads TGTGCCAGCTCAGATCAGGAGGGCACAGATACGCAGTATTTT.

This chain connects TRBV27 to TRBJ2-3, with D perhaps matching TRBD1 (5 bases). V lost 5 bases and J 0 bases, leaving 12 bases between the germline ends. The CDR3 is 15 amino acids. CDR1 is MNHEY, CDR2 SMNVEV, per germline (reference sequence). CDR3 sequence reads: CASSPRAPSTDTQYF. CDR3 DNA sequence: TGTGCCAGCAGTCCCAGGGCGCCGAGCACAGATACGCAGTATTTT.

This chain links TRBV15 with TRBJ2-5; TRBD2 matches 12 bases. CDR3 length: 17 residues. Germline CDR1 reads LNHNV; CDR2 reads YYDKDF (reference sequence). V was pared by 1 base and J by 5 bases, with 8 bases of the junction left unmatched. CDR3 in amino acids: CATSRGLAGVDDETQYF. The CDR3 DNA reads TGTGCCACCAGCAGAGGACTAGCGGGAGTGGATGATGAGACCCAGTACTTC.

The rearrangement uses TRBV27 and TRBJ1-5, with a possible D match to TRBD1 (5 bases). V was cut by 2 bases and J by 1 base, with 9 bases left in between. The germline gives CDR1 MNHEY, CDR2 SMNVEV (reference sequence). The CDR3 has 15 residues. For the CDR3, the DNA is TGTGCCAGCAGTTTAGCCCCAGGGAGCAATCAGCCCCAGCATTTT. It translates to CASSLAPGSNQPQHF.

The V gene is TRBV5-5, the J gene TRBJ1-1; a possible D gene is TRBD1 (6 bases). V lost 4 bases and J 7 bases, leaving 14 bases between the germline ends. The germline gives CDR1 SGHKS, CDR2 YYEKEE (reference sequence). The CDR3 is made up of 13 amino acids. As DNA, the CDR3 is TGTGCCAGCAGCCCGGACAGTTTACTTGAAGCTTTCTTT. Its translation: CASSPDSLLEAFF.